This passage covers 9 T cell receptor beta chains from one sample sequenced in a study of cytomegalovirus exposure and HLA in healthy donors. 60 Vbeta and 13 Jbeta primers were used in PCR. Produced via immunoSEQ multiplex PCR; TCRdb's table is partial and in-frame only. Of roughly 86,000 clones listed, around 77% are singletons. Sequenced input: PBMCs. The receptors were gathered from a man aged 50 or older in good health and CMV-seropositive.

CDR3 protein: CASSQDKDTQYF. Here the CDR3 DNA reads TGTGCCAGCAGCCAAGATAAAGATACGCAGTATTTT. The chain uses TRBV4-2 and TRBJ2-3; D is undetermined. The germline V gene has CDR1 LGHNA and CDR2 YNFKEQ. The V end lost 0 bases, the J end lost 5 bases, and 3 bases lay between the germline ends. CDR3 length: 12 residues.

This clone came up a few times. This chain connects TRBV30 to TRBJ1-2; TRBD1 aligns across 7 bases. V lost 4 bases, J lost 4 bases, and 12 bases stayed unmatched. The CDR3 is 15 amino acids. In germline, CDR1 is GTSNPN, CDR2 SVGIG (reference sequence). The CDR3 DNA reads as TGTGCCTGGACCACCCTCGAGGGACAGTCCTATGGCTACACCTTC. Its translation is CAWTTLEGQSYGYTF.

In regard to this clone: At one end, the junction sequence differs from germline, possibly due to a read error. CDR3 sequence reads: CATRGGDAGKLFF. In nucleotides, the CDR3 is TGTGCCACCCGTGGAGGCGACGCCGGGAAGCTGTTTTTT. This rearrangement joins TRBV6-4 to TRBJ2-2; a possible D gene is TRBD2 (5 bases). The CDR3 loop spans 13 amino acids. The germline gives CDR1 MRHNA, CDR2 SNTAGT.

V is TRBV30 and J is TRBJ1-4; 9 bases are shared with TRBD1. After removal of 3 bases from V and 6 bases from J, the junction contained 5 bases not matched to a gene. CDR3 length: 14 amino acids. Germline CDR1 reads GTSNPN; CDR2 reads SVGIG (reference sequence). In nucleotides, the CDR3 is TGTGCCTGGAGAAAGGGACAGGGTGATGAAAAACTGTTTTTT. Amino acids: CAWRKGQGDEKLFF. The entire variable domain, with the rest obtained from reference TRBV30 and TRBJ1-4, is as follows: SQTIHQWPATLVQPVGSPLSLECTVEGTSNPNLYWYRQAAGRGLQLLFYSVGIGQISSEVPQNLSASRPQDRQFILSSKKLLLSDSGFYLCAWRKGQGDEKLFFGSGTQLSVL.

This clone was counted only a few times. The CDR3 loop is CASSPPSGPETQYF. In DNA form, the CDR3 reads TGTGCCAGCTCACCACCTAGCGGGCCAGAGACCCAGTACTTC. The chain is built from TRBV18 and TRBJ2-5, with TRBD2 matching over 7 bases. V was clipped by 0 bases and J by 4 bases; unmatched bases: 2. Germline loops: CDR1 KGHSH, CDR2 LQKENI. This CDR3 comprises 14 residues.

The rearrangement joins TRBV10-3 to TRBJ2-7; TRBD2 matches 9 bases. V trimming: 8 bases; J trimming: 3 bases; junction bases outside the gene matches: 14. The CDR3 is 16 amino acids. Germline V gives CDR1 ENHRY, CDR2 SYGVKD. CDR3 bases: TGTGCCATCGGACCGGATAGCGGGGGAGGCGACTACGAGCAGTACTTC. Its protein is CAIGPDSGGGDYEQYF.

The genes are TRBV6-1 and TRBJ2-7; no reliable D call. This CDR3 contains 13 residues. V was clipped by 4 bases and J by 1 base, with 8 bases between them. From germline, CDR1 is MNHNS and CDR2 SASEGT. The CDR3 sequence: CASSGGVSYEQYF. The CDR3 region has the DNA TGTGCCAGCAGTGGAGGAGTTTCCTACGAGCAGTACTTC.

The chain recombines TRBV6-6 with TRBJ1-2; 9 bases are a match to TRBD1. CDR1 is MNHNY, CDR2 SVGAGI, per germline (reference sequence). The V and J ends lost 2 bases and 8 bases, in that order; junction bases with no gene match: 3. The length of the CDR3 is 13 residues. CDR3 region: CASSYGTGSGYTF. In nucleotides, the CDR3 is TGTGCCAGCAGTTACGGGACAGGGAGCGGCTACACCTTC.

V and J are TRBV27 and TRBJ1-2; TRBD1 matches at 7 bases. Germline assignment: CDR1 MNHEY and CDR2 SMNVEV (reference sequence). There are 13 residues in the CDR3. V lost 6 bases and J lost 3; bases outside the gene matches: 4. DNA of the CDR3: TGTGCCAGCAGCTCGGGACAGTACTATGGCTACACCTTC. Amino acids: CASSSGQYYGYTF.